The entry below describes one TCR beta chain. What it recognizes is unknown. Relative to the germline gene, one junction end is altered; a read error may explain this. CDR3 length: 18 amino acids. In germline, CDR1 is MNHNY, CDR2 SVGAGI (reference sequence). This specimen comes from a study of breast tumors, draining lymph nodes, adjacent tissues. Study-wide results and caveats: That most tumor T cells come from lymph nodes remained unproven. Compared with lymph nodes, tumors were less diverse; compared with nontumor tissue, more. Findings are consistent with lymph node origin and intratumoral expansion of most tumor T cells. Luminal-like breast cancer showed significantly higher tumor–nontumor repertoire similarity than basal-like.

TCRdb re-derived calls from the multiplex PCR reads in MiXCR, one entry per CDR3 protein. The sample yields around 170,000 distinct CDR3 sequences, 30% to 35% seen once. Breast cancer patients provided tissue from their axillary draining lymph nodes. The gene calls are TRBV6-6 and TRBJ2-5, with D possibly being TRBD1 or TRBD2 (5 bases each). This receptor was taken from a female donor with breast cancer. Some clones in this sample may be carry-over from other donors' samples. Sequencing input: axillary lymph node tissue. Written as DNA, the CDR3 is TGTGCCAGCAGTTACTACAGCGAGGGGAAAGGGTATCAAGAGGCCCAGTACTTC. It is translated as CASSYYSEGKGYQEAQYF.